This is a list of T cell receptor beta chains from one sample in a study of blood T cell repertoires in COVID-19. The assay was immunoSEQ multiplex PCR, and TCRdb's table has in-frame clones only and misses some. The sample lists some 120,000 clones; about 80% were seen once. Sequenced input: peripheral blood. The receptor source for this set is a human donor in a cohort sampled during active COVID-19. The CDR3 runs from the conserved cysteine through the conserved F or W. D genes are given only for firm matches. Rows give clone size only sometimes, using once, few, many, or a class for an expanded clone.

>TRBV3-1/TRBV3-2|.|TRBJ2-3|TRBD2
CASSQVYGGSSTDTQYF
TGTGCCAGCAGCCAAGTTTACGGGGGGTCTAGCACAGATACGCAGTATTTT
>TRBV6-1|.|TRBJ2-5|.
CASSEVKGWETQYF
TGTGCCAGCAGTGAAGTGAAGGGGTGGGAGACCCAGTACTTC
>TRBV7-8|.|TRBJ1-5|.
CASSSGTGSYSNQPQHF
TGTGCCAGCAGCTCCGGCACAGGGAGTTATAGCAATCAGCCCCAGCATTTT
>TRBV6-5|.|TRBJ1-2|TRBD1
CASSTGGASNYGYTF
TGTGCCAGCAGTACAGGGGGCGCATCCAACTATGGCTACACCTTC
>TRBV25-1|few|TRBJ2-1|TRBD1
CASSEGTGWYEQFF
TGTGCCAGCAGTGAAGGGACAGGGTGGTATGAGCAGTTCTTC
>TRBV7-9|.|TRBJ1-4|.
CASSLRTSEKLFF
TGTGCCAGCAGCTTAAGGACATCAGAAAAACTGTTTTTT
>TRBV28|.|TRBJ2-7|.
CASSLELGTPSYEQYF
TGTGCCAGCAGTTTAGAGCTCGGGACACCTTCCTACGAGCAGTACTTC
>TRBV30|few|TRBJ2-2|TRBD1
CAWRGTGEGELFF
TGTGCCTGGAGGGGGACAGGGGAAGGGGAGCTGTTTTTT
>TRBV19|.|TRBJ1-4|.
CASRPSTRLEKLFF
TGTGCCAGTAGACCATCGACAAGGCTAGAAAAACTGTTTTTT
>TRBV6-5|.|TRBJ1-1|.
CASSLDRMNTEAFF
TGTGCCAGCAGTCTCGACAGGATGAACACTGAAGCTTTCTTT